The T cell receptor (beta chain) under discussion was sequenced for a study of blood T cells in healthy people across ages. Findings of the study overall: A roughly linear fall in TCR beta diversity per million T cells was seen with increasing age. What prevented conclusive comparison of naive and antigen-experienced cells was that PBMCs were unsorted.

PBMCs numbering at least 6 million were isolated per sample. In the case of this clonotype: Its specificity is not known.

Alongside a J-beta primer mix, a sample-barcoded 5' primer served in a second PCR lasting about 7 to 11 cycles. TCRdb re-called the 5' RACE reads with MiXCR, one entry per CDR3 protein. The sample has roughly 1,100,000 distinct CDR3 sequences, approximately 25% seen once; the top ten hold around 0.75%. CDR1 is LGHDT and CDR2 is YNNKEL in the germline V gene (reference sequence). This CDR3 is 16 amino acids long. With 4 bases removed from V and 0 bases from J, the gap between germline ends came to 15 bases. This sample was also put to use in a study of T cells of mothers and their children. Turning to that study: The overlap seen between related mothers and children slightly exceeded that of unrelated pairs, though not significantly.

Material: blood. The receptor's source is a girl aged 2 to 10 in good health. The chain has TRBV3-1 and TRBJ1-1, with a tentative D call TRBD1 (5 bases). The CDR3 sequence: CASSRRGGVMNTEAFF. The CDR3 region has the DNA TGTGCCAGCAGCCGACGGGGGGGGGTTATGAACACTGAAGCTTTCTTT.